The present entry profiles one T cell receptor beta chain with its context. Antigen unknown. The assay was immunoSEQ multiplex PCR, and TCRdb's table has in-frame clones only and misses some. The table includes under 20,000 clones, 85% to 90% detected once. The sample comes from a study of OX40 agonist ivuxolimab in advanced cancers. General study points: Among T cells, CD8+ cells averaged more expanded clones than CD4+ cells.

CDR1 is SEHNR and CDR2 is FQNEAQ in the germline V gene (reference sequence). This CDR3 is built from 15 residues. Trimming took 4 bases from V and 5 from J; bases not matched to a gene: 8. The chain has TRBV7-9 and TRBJ2-7; the match to TRBD2 covers 10 bases. Sequencing used CD4+ or CD8+ T cells sorted from blood, obtained in a trial of the OX40 agonist ivuxolimab. This sequence was found in an adult with an advanced solid tumor such as melanoma, head and neck, liver or kidney cancer. In nucleotides, the CDR3 is TGTGCCAGCAGCTGGGCGGGGCTAGCGGGAGACGAGCAGTACTTC. Protein product: CASSWAGLAGDEQYF.